The 7 T cell receptor beta chains listed next were all sequenced from one sample in a study of radiation and T cells in renal cell carcinoma. Time point here: blood 4 weeks post-SBRT, at nephrectomy. Sample treatment: 15 Gy SBRT to primary tumor, nephrectomy 4 weeks later. This table comes from immunoSEQ multiplex PCR, and its TCRdb copy is limited to in-frame clones, with some not included. This table has around 100,000 clones, approximately 82% appearing once. The source was blood, collected from a patient whose treatment included radiotherapy and nephrectomy. These receptors all stem from a man between 60 and 75 years old with renal cell carcinoma.

The V and J genes are TRBV6-5 and TRBJ2-7; maybe TRBD1 (6 bases). V was cut by 2 bases and J by 4 bases, with 15 bases left in between. There are 15 residues in the CDR3. Germline V gene lookup returns CDR1 MNHEY and CDR2 SVGAGI. CDR3 sequence (DNA): TGTGCCAGCAGTTACGCGGAGACAGGATCATACGAGCAGTACTTC. It translates to CASSYAETGSYEQYF.

The chain links TRBV19 to TRBJ1-1, with D unresolved. V was shortened by 5 bases and J by 2 bases, with 9 bases between the two germline ends. The CDR3 sequence is 13 residues long. The germline V gene has CDR1 LNHDA and CDR2 SQIVND (reference sequence). The DNA for the CDR3 is TGTGCCAGTAGTGCTCAGGTTAACACTGAAGCTTTCTTT. The encoded protein is CASSAQVNTEAFF.

The V gene is TRBV4-3, the J gene TRBJ2-2; D is unclear. The CDR3 is 15 amino acids. V was cut by 1 base and J by 6 bases, with 12 bases left in between. Germline V gives CDR1 LGHNA, CDR2 YSLEER. The CDR3 protein is CASSQGIDAPGELFF. The DNA for the CDR3 is TGCGCCAGCAGCCAAGGTATTGACGCTCCCGGGGAGCTGTTTTTT.

This chain uses TRBV30 with TRBJ1-4; maybe TRBD1 (6 bases). Trimming took off 0 bases at V and 6 bases at J, with 17 bases between the two ends. The CDR3 runs to 16 residues. The V gene's germline CDR1 is GTSNPN and CDR2 SVGIG (reference sequence). The CDR3 sequence: CAWSVRRGEIHEKLFF. The DNA of the CDR3 is TGTGCCTGGAGTGTACGCAGGGGCGAAATTCATGAAAAACTGTTTTTT.

This chain connects TRBV28 to TRBJ2-7; perhaps D is TRBD1 or TRBD2 (8 bases each). The CDR3 covers 17 residues. CDR1 and CDR2 (germline): MDHEN, SYDVKM. V lost 1 base and J lost 3, with 19 bases in between. The CDR3 bases are TGTGCCAGCAGTTTATCCGGGGGGGCGGACAGGGTCTACGAGCAGTACTTC. Protein product: CASSLSGGADRVYEQYF.

This sequence joins TRBV4-3 and TRBJ2-7; D is undetermined. The CDR3 is 14 residues long. The germline V and J ends were trimmed by 2 bases and 6 bases, with 14 bases remaining between them. CDR1 is LGHNA and CDR2 is YSLEER in the germline V gene. CDR3 DNA: TGCGCCAGCAGCCAAAGACCCGCTGTCGGCGAGCAGTACTTC. It specifies CASSQRPAVGEQYF.

Points on this clone: A much larger clone differs from this one at a single base, so this may be a read error. This chain links TRBV6-5 with TRBJ2-7; 8 nucleotides match TRBD1. The ends lost 2 bases at V and 5 bases at J; junction bases unmatched: 8. This CDR3 is built from 15 residues. CDR1 is MNHEY, CDR2 SVGAGI, per germline. CDR3 region: CASSYDGRGLNEQYF. The CDR3 DNA sequence: TGTGCCAGCAGTTACGACGGCAGGGGGCTCAACGAGCAGTACTTC.